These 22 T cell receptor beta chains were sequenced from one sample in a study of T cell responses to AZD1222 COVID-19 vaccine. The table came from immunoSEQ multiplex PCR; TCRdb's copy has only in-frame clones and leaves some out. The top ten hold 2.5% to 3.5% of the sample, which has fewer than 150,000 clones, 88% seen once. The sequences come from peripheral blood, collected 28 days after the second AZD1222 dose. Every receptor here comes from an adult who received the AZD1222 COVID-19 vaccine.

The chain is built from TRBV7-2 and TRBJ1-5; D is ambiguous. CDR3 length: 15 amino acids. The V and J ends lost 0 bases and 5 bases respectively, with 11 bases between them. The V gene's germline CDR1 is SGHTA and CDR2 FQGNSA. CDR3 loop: CASSLASDGHQPQHF. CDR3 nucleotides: TGTGCCAGCAGCTTAGCCTCGGACGGTCATCAGCCCCAGCATTTT.

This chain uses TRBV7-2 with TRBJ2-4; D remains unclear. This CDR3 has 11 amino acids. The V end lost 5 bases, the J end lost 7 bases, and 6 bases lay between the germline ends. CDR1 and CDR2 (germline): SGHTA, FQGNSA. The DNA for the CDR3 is TGTGCCAGCAGCCCCGCTAACATTCAGTACTTC. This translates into CASSPANIQYF.

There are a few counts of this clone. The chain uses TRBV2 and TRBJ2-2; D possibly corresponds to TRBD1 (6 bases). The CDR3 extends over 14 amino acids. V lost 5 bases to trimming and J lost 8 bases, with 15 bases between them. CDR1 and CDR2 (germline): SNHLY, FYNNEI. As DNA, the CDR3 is TGTGCCAGCAGTTTCGGACAGTCAAGGGGGGAGCTGTTTTTT. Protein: CASSFGQSRGELFF.

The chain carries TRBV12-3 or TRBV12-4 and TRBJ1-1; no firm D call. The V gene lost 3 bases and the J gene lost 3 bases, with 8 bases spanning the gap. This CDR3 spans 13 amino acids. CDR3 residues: CASSFKADTEAFF. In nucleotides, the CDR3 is TGTGCCAGCAGTTTTAAGGCGGACACTGAAGCTTTCTTT.

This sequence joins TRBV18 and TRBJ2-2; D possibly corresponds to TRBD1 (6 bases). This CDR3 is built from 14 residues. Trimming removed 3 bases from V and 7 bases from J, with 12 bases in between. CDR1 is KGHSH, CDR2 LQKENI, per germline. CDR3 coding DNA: TGTGCCAGCTCACCTAGACAGGCCCTCGGGGAGCTGTTTTTT. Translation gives CASSPRQALGELFF.

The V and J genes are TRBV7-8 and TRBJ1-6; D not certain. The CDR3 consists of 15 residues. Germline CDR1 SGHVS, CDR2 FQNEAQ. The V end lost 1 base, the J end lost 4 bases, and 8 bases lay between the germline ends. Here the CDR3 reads CASSLVSDYNSPLHF. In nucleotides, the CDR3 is TGTGCCAGCAGCTTAGTCAGTGATTATAATTCACCCCTCCACTTT.

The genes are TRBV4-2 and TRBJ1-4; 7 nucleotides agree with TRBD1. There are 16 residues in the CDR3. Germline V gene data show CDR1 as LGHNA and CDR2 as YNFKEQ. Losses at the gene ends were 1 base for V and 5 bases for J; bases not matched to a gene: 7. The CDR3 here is CASSQATGEQNEKLFF. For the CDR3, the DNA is TGTGCCAGCAGCCAAGCAACAGGGGAGCAAAATGAAAAACTGTTTTTT.

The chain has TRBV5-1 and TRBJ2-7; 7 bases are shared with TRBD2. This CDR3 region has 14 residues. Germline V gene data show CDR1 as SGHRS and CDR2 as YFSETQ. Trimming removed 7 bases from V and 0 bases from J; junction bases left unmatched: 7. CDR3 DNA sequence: TGCGCCAGCTCCCGGGCTAGCGGCTCCTACGAGCAGTACTTC. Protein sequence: CASSRASGSYEQYF.

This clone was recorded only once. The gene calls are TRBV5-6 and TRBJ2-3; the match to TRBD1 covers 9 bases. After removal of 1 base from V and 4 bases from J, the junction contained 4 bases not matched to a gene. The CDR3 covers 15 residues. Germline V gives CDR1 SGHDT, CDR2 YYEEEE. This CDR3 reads CASSLNRGPSDTQYF. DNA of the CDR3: TGTGCCAGCAGCTTGAACAGGGGGCCATCAGATACGCAGTATTTT.

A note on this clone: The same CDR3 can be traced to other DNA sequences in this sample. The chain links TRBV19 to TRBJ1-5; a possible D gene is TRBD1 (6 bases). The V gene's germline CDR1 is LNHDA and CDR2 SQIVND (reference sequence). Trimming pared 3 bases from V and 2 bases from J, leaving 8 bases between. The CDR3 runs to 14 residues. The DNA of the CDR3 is TGTGCCAGTAGTATCCGACAGGGCAATCAGCCCCAGCATTTT. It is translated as CASSIRQGNQPQHF.

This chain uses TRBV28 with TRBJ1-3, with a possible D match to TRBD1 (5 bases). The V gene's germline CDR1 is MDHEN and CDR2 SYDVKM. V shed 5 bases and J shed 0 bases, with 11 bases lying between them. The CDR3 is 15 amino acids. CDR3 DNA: TGTGCCAGCAGTCCAGCAGGGATCTCTGGAAACACCATATATTTT. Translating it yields CASSPAGISGNTIYF.

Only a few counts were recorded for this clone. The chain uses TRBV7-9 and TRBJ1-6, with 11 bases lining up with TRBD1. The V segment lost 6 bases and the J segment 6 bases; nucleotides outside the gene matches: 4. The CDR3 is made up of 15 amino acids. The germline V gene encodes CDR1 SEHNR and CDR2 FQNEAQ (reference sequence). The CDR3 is CASRTGTGGNSPLHF. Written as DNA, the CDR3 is TGTGCCAGCAGAACCGGGACAGGGGGTAATTCACCCCTCCACTTT.

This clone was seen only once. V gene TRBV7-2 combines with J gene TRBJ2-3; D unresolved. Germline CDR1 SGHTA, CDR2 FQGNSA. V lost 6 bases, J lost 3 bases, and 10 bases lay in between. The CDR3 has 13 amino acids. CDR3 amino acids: CASSRKATDTQYF. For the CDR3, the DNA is TGTGCCAGCAGTCGTAAAGCTACAGATACGCAGTATTTT. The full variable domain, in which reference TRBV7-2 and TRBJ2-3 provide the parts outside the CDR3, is GAGVSQSPSNKVTEKGKDVELRCDPISGHTALYWYRQSLGQGLEFLIYFQGNSAPDKSGLPSDRFSAERTGGSVSTLTIQRTQQEDSAVYLCASSRKATDTQYFGPGTRLTVL.

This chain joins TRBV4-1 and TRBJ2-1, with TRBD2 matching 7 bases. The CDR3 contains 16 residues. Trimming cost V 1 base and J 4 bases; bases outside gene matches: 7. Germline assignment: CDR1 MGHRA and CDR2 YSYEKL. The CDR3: CASSQVASSGYNEQFF. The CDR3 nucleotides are TGCGCCAGCAGCCAAGTTGCGTCTAGCGGTTACAATGAGCAGTTCTTC.

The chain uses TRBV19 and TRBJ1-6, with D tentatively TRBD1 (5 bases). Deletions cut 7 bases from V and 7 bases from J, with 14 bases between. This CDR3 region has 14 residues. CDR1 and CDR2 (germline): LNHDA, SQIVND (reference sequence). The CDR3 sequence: CASKFQGVNSPLHF. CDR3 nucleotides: TGTGCCAGTAAATTTCAGGGAGTCAATTCACCCCTCCACTTT. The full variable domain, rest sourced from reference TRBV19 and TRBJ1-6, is DGGITQSPKYLFRKEGQNVTLSCEQNLNHDAMYWYRQDPGQGLRLIYYSQIVNDFQKGDIAEGYSVSREKKESFPLTVTSAQKNPTAFYLCASKFQGVNSPLHFGNGTRLTVT.

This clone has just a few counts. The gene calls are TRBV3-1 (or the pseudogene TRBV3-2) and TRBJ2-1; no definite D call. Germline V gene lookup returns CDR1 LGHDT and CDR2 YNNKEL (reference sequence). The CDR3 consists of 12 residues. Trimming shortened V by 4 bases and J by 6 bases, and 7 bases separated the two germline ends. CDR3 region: CASSLTANEQFF. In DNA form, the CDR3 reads TGTGCCAGCAGCCTAACGGCCAATGAGCAGTTCTTC.

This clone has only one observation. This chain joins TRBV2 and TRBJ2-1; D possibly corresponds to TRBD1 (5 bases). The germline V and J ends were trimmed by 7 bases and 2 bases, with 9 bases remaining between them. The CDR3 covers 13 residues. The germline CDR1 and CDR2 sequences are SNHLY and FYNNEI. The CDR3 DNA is TGTGCCAGCACGACAGAGACCTACAATGAGCAGTTCTTC. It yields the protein CASTTETYNEQFF.

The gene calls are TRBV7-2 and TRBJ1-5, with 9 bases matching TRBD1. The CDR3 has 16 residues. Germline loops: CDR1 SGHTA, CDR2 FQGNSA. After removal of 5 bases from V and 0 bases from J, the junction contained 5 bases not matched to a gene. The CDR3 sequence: CASSPGTGLSNQPQHF. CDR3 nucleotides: TGTGCCAGCAGCCCGGGGACAGGGCTTAGCAATCAGCCCCAGCATTTT.

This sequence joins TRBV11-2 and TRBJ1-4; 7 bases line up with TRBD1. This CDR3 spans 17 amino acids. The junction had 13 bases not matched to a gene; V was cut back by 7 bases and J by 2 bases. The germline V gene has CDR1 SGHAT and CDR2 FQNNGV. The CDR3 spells CASTDTKGARTNEKLFF. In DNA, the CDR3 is TGTGCCAGCACCGACACCAAGGGGGCGCGGACTAATGAAAAACTGTTTTTT.

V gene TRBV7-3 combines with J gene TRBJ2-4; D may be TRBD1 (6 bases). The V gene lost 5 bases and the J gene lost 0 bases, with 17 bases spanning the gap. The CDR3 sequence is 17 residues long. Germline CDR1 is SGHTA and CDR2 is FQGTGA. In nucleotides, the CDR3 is TGTGCCAGCAGCGCACAGGGAGACGAGCTAGCCAAAAACATTCAGTACTTC. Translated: CASSAQGDELAKNIQYF.

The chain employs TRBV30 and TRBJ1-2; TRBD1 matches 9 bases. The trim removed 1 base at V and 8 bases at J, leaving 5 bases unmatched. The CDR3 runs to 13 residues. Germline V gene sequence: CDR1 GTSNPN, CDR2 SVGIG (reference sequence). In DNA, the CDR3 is TGTGCCTGGAGTGCACAGGGGGCTGACGGCTACACCTTC. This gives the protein CAWSAQGADGYTF.

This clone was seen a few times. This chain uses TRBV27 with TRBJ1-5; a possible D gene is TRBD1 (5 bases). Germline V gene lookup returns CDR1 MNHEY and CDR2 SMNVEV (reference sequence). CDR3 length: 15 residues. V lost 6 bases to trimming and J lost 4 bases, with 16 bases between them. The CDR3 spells CASRIWGGENQPQHF. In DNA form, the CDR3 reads TGTGCCAGCAGAATCTGGGGGGGGGAGAATCAGCCCCAGCATTTT.